The clone carrying this T cell receptor (beta chain) was seen ten or more times. Its specificity is not known. Germline V lookup: CDR1 SGHTS, CDR2 YDEGEE. This CDR3 comprises 15 residues. V was pared by 2 bases and J by 2 bases, with 14 bases between. This record comes from a study of Graves' ophthalmopathy and Graves' hyperthyroidism. Study results and limitations: A majority of expanded thyroid clonotypes exceeding 0.001 frequency were likewise present in blood. The model's ophthalmopathy progression predictions had around 64% sensitivity and less than 85% specificity.

CDR3 regions of TCR beta were amplified from RNA transcripts. RT-PCR was first run with HTBI primers, then multiplex PCR in a second round. TCRdb analysed the multiplex PCR reads with MiXCR anew, one entry per CDR3 protein. The data hold 500,000 to 600,000 distinct CDR3 sequences, with less than 40% observed a single time. The sequence was collected from an adult man with Graves' hyperthyroidism. The V and J genes are TRBV5-8 and TRBJ2-7; D is unresolved. Sequenced input: peripheral blood or thyroid tissue (not recorded which). CDR3 nucleotides: TGTGCCAGCAGCTTTCGTCGCGAGGCGACCTACGAGCAGTACTTC. Its protein is CASSFRREATYEQYF.